This record covers a single T cell receptor (beta chain). Its cognate antigen is unknown. This sample stems from a study of T cell responses to AZD1222 COVID-19 vaccine. Study-wide results and limits: Among spike-specific TCRs, nearly half reportedly target unmutated variant regions.

Some clones are missing from TCRdb's copy, which holds only in-frame ones; the method was immunoSEQ multiplex PCR. The data hold some 150,000 clones, with approximately 90% observed a single time. The CDR3 loop spans 14 amino acids. Germline values: CDR1 MNHEY, CDR2 SVGAGI. Trimming left V 6 bases short and J 1 base short, with 12 bases between. The chain couples TRBV6-5 to TRBJ1-2; D uncertain. The sample here was peripheral blood, taken on day 0 of MenACWY control vaccination. This receptor was identified in an adult in good health. The CDR3 nucleotides read TGTGCCAGCAGCTACGGACGGTTTAACTATGGCTACACCTTC. Encoded protein: CASSYGRFNYGYTF.